The clone carrying this T cell receptor beta chain occurred many times. Its antigen remains unknown. Trimming removed 5 bases at V and 2 bases at J, with 15 bases between. This CDR3 has 15 residues. Germline V gene sequence: CDR1 SNHLY, CDR2 FYNNEI. This record belongs to a study of post-analysis software for immune sequencing data. Background on the study: Relapsing-remitting, secondary progressive and progressive-relapsing multiple sclerosis courses were included.

Researchers reported that TCR beta cDNA libraries carried unique molecular identifiers. Each batch of about 0.95 to 11 million T cells produced around 460,000 cDNA molecules. MiXCR, run by TCRdb on the PCR reads, gives a single entry per CDR3 protein. The table shows 250,000 to 300,000 distinct CDR3 sequences, with 30% to 45% occurring only once. Whole-study results and caveats: Co-batched samples clustered tightly together by F measure. Multiple sclerosis patients had significantly lower normalized Chao1 diversity than controls. Elevated frequency relative to controls characterized roughly five TRBV segments in patients, TRBV5-6, TRBV5-1 and TRBV20-1 among them.

Material for sequencing was blood. The genes are TRBV2 and TRBJ2-5; D is possibly TRBD2 (6 bases). This receptor was taken from a girl between 10 and 17 years old with multiple sclerosis. For the CDR3, the DNA is TGTGCCAGCAGTAACGCGGGACGCACACAAGAGACCCAGTACTTC. Its translation is CASSNAGRTQETQYF.